This entry lists 12 T cell receptor beta chains sequenced from one sample in a study of long-term antiretroviral therapy in people with HIV. Sequencing used immunoSEQ v3.0 at survey level. The method was immunoSEQ multiplex PCR; TCRdb's version includes in-frame clones alone and lacks a portion of them. This table holds some 21,000 clones, 82% found once. The material sequenced was unsorted PBMCs, taken at the start of antiretroviral therapy. Receptors originate from a man aged 50-59 years with HIV.

The chain recombines TRBV30 with TRBJ2-3; D remains ambiguous. V was cut by 3 bases and J by 7 bases, with 11 bases left in between. Germline V gene data show CDR1 as GTSNPN and CDR2 as SVGIG (reference sequence). This CDR3 has 12 residues. CDR3 nucleotides: TGTGCCTGGAGCGCCACTACTTATACGCAGTATTTT. Its translation is CAWSATTYTQYF.

The chain employs TRBV27 and TRBJ2-7, with 8 bases lining up with TRBD2. Germline loops: CDR1 MNHEY, CDR2 SMNVEV (reference sequence). J was trimmed by 4 bases and V by 3 bases; bases with no gene match: 11. The CDR3 is 16 amino acids. The CDR3 loop is CASSFGLAGGVYEQYF. In DNA form, the CDR3 reads TGTGCCAGCAGTTTCGGGCTAGCGGGTGGTGTATACGAGCAGTACTTC.

This clone appeared once. The rearrangement joins TRBV5-1 to TRBJ2-1, with 8 nucleotides matching TRBD1. With 4 bases clipped from V and 7 bases from J, the junction kept 7 bases outside the gene matches. The CDR3 runs 14 residues. Per the germline V gene, CDR1 is SGHRS and CDR2 is YFSETQ. Written as DNA, the CDR3 is TGCGCCAGCAGCGGACAGGGTCTTATAAATGAGCAGTTCTTC. Translating it yields CASSGQGLINEQFF.

The CDR3 DNA is TGCAGCGTCGTCAGGGGGGTGAACACTGAAGCTTTCTTT. Translating it yields CSVVRGVNTEAFF. The chain recombines TRBV29-1 with TRBJ1-1; TRBD1 matches 7 bases. Trimming took 6 bases from V and 0 from J; bases not matched to a gene: 4. CDR1 is SQVTM and CDR2 is ANQGSEA in the germline V gene. CDR3 length: 13 residues.

The chain recombines TRBV25-1 with TRBJ2-1, with 12 bases fitting TRBD2. The V and J ends lost 4 bases and 5 bases, in that order; junction bases with no gene match: 0. Germline CDR1 MGHDK, CDR2 SYGVNS. The CDR3 runs 14 residues. The CDR3 DNA follows: TGTGCCAGCAGTGGACTAGCGGGAGACAATGAGCAGTTCTTC. Encoded protein: CASSGLAGDNEQFF.

V gene TRBV20-1 combines with J gene TRBJ1-2; D possibly corresponds to TRBD1 (5 bases). V lost 3 bases to trimming and J lost 4 bases, with 6 bases between them. CDR1 is DFQATT and CDR2 is SNEGSKA in the germline V gene (reference sequence). The CDR3 spans 11 residues. Here the CDR3 DNA reads TGCAGTGCTAGTGGGGGCTATGGCTACACCTTC. Protein product: CSASGGYGYTF.

CDR3 in amino acids: CASSILGQGADTQYF. CDR3 nucleotides: TGTGCCAGTAGTATATTGGGACAGGGAGCAGATACGCAGTATTTT. The V and J genes are TRBV19 and TRBJ2-3, with TRBD1 identical over 9 bases. The CDR3 consists of 15 residues. J gave up 4 bases and V 2 bases, and 4 bases lay outside the gene matches. Germline lookup yields CDR1 LNHDA and CDR2 SQIVND (reference sequence).

The count of this clone is one. The chain links TRBV28 to TRBJ2-5; tentative D call: TRBD1 (7 bases). Trimming pared 2 bases from V and 5 bases from J, leaving 18 bases between. Germline V gene lookup returns CDR1 MDHEN and CDR2 SYDVKM. The CDR3 spans 16 residues. CDR3 region: CASSLLQGGDLETQYF. The CDR3 DNA sequence: TGTGCCAGCAGTTTACTGCAGGGGGGCGACTTGGAGACCCAGTACTTC.

The count of this clone is one. The chain combines TRBV6-1 with TRBJ2-3; D ambiguous. Germline V gene data show CDR1 as MNHNS and CDR2 as SASEGT. V lost 7 bases, J lost 0 bases, and 14 bases lay in between. The CDR3 has 15 amino acids. The CDR3 is CASTETDGSTDTQYF. The CDR3 DNA reads as TGTGCCAGCACCGAAACCGACGGAAGCACAGATACGCAGTATTTT.

The CDR3 nucleotides are TGTGCCAGTAGTATCCCCTATAGCAATCAGCCCCAGCATTTT. Translating gives CASSIPYSNQPQHF. The chain joins TRBV19 to TRBJ1-5; D is unresolved. The CDR3 runs to 14 residues. Trimming took off 3 bases at V and 0 bases at J, with 6 bases between the two ends. Germline-derived CDR1 and CDR2 are LNHDA and SQIVND (reference sequence).

The genes are TRBV5-1 and TRBJ1-2; D not resolved. CDR1 and CDR2 from the germline V gene are SGHRS and YFSETQ. The CDR3 has 14 residues. V lost 4 bases and J 4 bases, leaving 14 bases between the germline ends. The CDR3 spells CASSREGGGYGYTF. CDR3 in DNA: TGCGCCAGCAGCAGGGAGGGAGGCGGCTATGGCTACACCTTC.

This clone was recorded a few times. This chain uses TRBV6-1 with TRBJ1-2; TRBD1 is a possible D gene (5 bases). From germline, CDR1 is MNHNS and CDR2 SASEGT. V was cut by 3 bases and J by 3 bases, with 8 bases left in between. The CDR3 is 13 residues long. Here the CDR3 reads CASSEGGDYGYTF. The CDR3 bases are TGTGCCAGCAGTGAGGGGGGAGACTATGGCTACACCTTC.